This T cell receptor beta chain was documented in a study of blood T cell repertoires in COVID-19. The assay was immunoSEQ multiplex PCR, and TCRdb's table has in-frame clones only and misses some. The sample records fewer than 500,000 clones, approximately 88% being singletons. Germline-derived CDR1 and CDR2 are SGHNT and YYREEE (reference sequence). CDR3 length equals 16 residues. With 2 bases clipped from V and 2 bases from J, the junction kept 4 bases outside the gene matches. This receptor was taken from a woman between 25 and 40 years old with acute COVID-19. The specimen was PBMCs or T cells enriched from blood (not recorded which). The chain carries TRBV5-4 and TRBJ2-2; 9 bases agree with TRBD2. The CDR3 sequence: CASSFAGGLNTGELFF. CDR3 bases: TGTGCCAGCAGCTTCGCGGGGGGGCTCAACACCGGGGAGCTGTTTTTT. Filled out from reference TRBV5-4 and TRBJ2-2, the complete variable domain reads ETGVTQSPTHLIKTRGQQVTLRCSSQSGHNTVSWYQQALGQGPQFIFQYYREEENGRGNFPPRFSGLQFPNYSSELNVNALELDDSALYLCASSFAGGLNTGELFFGEGSRLTVL.